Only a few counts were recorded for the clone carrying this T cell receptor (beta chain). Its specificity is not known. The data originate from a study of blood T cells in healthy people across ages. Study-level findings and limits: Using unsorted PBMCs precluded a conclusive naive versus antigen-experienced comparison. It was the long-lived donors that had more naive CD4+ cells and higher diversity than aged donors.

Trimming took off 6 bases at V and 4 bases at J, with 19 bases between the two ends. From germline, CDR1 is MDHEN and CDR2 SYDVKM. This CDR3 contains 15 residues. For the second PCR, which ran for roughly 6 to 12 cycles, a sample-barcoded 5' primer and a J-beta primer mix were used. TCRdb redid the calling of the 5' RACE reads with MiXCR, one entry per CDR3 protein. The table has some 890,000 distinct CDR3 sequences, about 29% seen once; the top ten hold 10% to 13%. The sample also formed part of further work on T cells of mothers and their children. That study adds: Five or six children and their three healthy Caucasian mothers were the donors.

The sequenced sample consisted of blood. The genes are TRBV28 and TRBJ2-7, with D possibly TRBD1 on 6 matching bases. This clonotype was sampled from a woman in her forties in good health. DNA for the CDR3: TGTGCCAGCAGGCCGCAGGGGCTAGACCGATACGAGCAGTACTTC. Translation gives CASRPQGLDRYEQYF.